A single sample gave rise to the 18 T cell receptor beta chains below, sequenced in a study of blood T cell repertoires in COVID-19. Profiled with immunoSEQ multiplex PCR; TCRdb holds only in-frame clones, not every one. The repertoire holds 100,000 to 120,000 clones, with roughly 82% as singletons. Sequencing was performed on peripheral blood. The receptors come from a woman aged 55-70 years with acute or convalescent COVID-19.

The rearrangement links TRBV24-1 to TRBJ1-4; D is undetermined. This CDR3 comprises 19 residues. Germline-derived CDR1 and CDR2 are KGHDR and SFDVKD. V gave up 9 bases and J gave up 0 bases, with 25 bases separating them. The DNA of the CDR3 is TGTGCCACCCGGATCGACATCCCAACCATGGGTGCAACTAATGAAAAACTGTTTTTT. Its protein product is CATRIDIPTMGATNEKLFF.

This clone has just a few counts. This chain's CDR3 is CASSYPGRSIQYF. CDR3 DNA sequence: TGTGCCAGCAGTTACCCAGGGAGGAGCATTCAGTACTTC. This chain joins TRBV6-2 or TRBV6-3 and TRBJ2-4; TRBD2 might be the D (6 bases). The CDR3 contains 13 residues. Trimming removed 2 bases at V and 9 bases at J, with 11 bases between. The germline CDR1 and CDR2 sequences are MNHEY and SVGEGT.

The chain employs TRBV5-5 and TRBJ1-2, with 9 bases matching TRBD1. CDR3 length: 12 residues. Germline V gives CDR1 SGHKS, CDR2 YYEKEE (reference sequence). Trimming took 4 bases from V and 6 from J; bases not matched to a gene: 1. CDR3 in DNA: TGTGCCAGCAGCAGACAGGGGGATGGCTACACCTTC. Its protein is CASSRQGDGYTF.

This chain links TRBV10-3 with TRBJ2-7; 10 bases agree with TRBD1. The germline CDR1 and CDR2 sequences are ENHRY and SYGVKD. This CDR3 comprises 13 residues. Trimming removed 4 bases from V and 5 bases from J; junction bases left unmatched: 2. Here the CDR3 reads CAISGDRGHEQYF. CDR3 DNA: TGTGCCATCAGTGGGGACAGGGGCCACGAGCAGTACTTC.

The CDR3 loop is CASSIEGGFGQPQHF. In nucleotides, the CDR3 is TGTGCCAGTAGTATAGAAGGAGGGTTCGGCCAGCCCCAGCATTTT. The V gene is TRBV19, the J gene TRBJ1-5; D is unclear. Trimming removed 0 bases from V and 7 bases from J, with 13 bases in between. The CDR3 consists of 15 residues. CDR1 is LNHDA and CDR2 is SQIVND in the germline V gene (reference sequence).

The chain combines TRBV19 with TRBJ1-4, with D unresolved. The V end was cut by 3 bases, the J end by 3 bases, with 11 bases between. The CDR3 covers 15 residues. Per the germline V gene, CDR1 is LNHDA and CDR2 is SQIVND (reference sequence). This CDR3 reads CASSIIGGPNEKLFF. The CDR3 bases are TGTGCCAGTAGTATTATCGGAGGTCCTAATGAAAAACTGTTTTTT.

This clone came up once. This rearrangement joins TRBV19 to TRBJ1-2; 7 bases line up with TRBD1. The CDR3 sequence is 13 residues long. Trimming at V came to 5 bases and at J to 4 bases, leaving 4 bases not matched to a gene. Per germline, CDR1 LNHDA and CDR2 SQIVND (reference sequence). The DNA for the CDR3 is TGTGCCAGTAGTCCCCGGACAGGCTATGGCTACACCTTC. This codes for CASSPRTGYGYTF.

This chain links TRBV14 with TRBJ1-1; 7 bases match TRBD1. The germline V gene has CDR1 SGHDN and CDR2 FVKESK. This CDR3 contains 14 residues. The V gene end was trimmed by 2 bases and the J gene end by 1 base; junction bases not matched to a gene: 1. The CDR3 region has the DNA TGTGCCAGCAGCCAACAGGGGGGGAACACTGAAGCTTTCTTT. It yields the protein CASSQQGGNTEAFF. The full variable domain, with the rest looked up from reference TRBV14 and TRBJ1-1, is EAGVTQFPSHSVIEKGQTVTLRCDPISGHDNLYWYRRVMGKEIKFLLHFVKESKQDESGMPNNRFLAERTGGTYSTLKVQPAELEDSGVYFCASSQQGGNTEAFFGQGTRLTVV.

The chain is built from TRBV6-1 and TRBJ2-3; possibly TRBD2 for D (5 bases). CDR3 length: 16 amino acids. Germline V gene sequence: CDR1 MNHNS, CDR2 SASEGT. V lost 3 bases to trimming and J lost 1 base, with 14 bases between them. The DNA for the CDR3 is TGTGCCAGCAGTGATCATGAGGGTTTGGGCACAGATACGCAGTATTTT. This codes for CASSDHEGLGTDTQYF.

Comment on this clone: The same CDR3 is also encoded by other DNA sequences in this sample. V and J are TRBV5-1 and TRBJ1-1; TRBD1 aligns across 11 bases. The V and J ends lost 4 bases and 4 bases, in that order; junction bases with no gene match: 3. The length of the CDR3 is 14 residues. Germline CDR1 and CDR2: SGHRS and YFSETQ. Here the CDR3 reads CASSTGTGGTEAFF. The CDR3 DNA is TGCGCCAGCAGCACAGGGACAGGGGGCACTGAAGCTTTCTTT.

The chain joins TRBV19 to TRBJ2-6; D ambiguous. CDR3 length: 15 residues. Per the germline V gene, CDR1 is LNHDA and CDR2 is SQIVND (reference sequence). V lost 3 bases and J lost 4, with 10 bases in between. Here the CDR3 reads CASSITVTGANVLTF. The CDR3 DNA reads TGTGCCAGTAGTATTACGGTGACAGGGGCCAACGTCCTGACTTTC.

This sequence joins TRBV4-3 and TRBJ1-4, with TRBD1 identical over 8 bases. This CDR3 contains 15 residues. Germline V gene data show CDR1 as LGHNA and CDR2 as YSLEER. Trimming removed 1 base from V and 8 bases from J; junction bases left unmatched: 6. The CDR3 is CASSQGGTGKEKLFF. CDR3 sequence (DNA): TGCGCCAGCAGCCAAGGTGGGACAGGAAAGGAAAAACTGTTTTTT.

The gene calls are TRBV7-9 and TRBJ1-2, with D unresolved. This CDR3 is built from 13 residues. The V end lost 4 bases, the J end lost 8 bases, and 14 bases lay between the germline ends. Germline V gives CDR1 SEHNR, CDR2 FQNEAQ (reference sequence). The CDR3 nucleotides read TGTGCCAGCAGCTCCCCCAGGTTCCAAGGCTACACCTTC. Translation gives CASSSPRFQGYTF.

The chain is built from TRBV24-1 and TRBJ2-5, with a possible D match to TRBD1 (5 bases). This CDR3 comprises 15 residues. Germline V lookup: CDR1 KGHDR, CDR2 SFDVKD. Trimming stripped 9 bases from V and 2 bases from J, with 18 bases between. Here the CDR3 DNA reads TGTGCCACCCTCAAAGAGGCAGGGTTACAAGAGACCCAGTACTTC. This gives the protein CATLKEAGLQETQYF.

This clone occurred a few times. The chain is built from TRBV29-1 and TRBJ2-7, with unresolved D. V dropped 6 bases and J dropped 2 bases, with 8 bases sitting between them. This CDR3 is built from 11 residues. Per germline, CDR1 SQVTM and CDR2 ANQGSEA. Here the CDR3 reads CSVQVTYEQYF. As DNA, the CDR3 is TGCAGCGTCCAGGTTACCTACGAGCAGTACTTC.

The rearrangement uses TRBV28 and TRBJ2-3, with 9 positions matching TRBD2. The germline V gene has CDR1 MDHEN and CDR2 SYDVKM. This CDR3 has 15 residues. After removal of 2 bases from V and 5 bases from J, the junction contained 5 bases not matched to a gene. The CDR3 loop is CASSLGGGVEDTQYF. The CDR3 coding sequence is TGTGCCAGCAGTTTAGGCGGGGGGGTCGAAGATACGCAGTATTTT.

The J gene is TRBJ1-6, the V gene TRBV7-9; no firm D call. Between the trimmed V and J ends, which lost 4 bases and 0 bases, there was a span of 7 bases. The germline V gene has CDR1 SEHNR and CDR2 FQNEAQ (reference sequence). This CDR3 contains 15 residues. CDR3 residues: CASSYGSSYNSPLHF. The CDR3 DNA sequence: TGTGCCAGCAGCTATGGGAGCTCCTATAATTCACCCCTCCACTTT. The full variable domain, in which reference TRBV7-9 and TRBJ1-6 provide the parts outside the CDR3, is DTGVSQNPRHKITKRGQNVTFRCDPISEHNRLYWYRQTLGQGPEFLTYFQNEAQLEKSRLLSDRFSAERPKGSFSTLEIQRTEQGDSAMYLCASSYGSSYNSPLHFGNGTRLTVT.

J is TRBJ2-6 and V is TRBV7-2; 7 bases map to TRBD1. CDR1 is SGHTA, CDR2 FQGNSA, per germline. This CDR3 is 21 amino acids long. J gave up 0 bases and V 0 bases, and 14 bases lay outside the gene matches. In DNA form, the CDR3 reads TGTGCCAGCAGCTTAGCTTTCTCTGACAGGGCGTCCCTCTCTGGGGCCAACGTCCTGACTTTC. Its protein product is CASSLAFSDRASLSGANVLTF.